This T cell receptor beta chain was recorded in a study of blood T cells in healthy people across ages. The authors ran a second PCR of about 6 to 12 cycles using a sample-barcoded 5' primer and a J-beta primer mix. TCRdb reprocessed the 5' RACE reads with MiXCR, giving one entry per CDR3 protein. The sample gives approximately 760,000 distinct CDR3 sequences, approximately 25% of which show up once; 9.4% is in the top ten. The V gene lost 4 bases and the J gene lost 3 bases, with 9 bases spanning the gap. Germline V gene sequence: CDR1 SQVTM, CDR2 ANQGSEA. This CDR3 spans 12 amino acids. This clonotype was found a few times. These data were also filed under a second study, of T cells of mothers and their children.

Sequencing was carried out using blood. This clonotype was obtained from a boy aged 10-17 years in good health. The chain joins TRBV29-1 to TRBJ2-5; D not certain. The CDR3 is CSVGFRKETQYF. CDR3 nucleotide sequence: TGCAGCGTTGGTTTCAGAAAAGAGACCCAGTACTTC.